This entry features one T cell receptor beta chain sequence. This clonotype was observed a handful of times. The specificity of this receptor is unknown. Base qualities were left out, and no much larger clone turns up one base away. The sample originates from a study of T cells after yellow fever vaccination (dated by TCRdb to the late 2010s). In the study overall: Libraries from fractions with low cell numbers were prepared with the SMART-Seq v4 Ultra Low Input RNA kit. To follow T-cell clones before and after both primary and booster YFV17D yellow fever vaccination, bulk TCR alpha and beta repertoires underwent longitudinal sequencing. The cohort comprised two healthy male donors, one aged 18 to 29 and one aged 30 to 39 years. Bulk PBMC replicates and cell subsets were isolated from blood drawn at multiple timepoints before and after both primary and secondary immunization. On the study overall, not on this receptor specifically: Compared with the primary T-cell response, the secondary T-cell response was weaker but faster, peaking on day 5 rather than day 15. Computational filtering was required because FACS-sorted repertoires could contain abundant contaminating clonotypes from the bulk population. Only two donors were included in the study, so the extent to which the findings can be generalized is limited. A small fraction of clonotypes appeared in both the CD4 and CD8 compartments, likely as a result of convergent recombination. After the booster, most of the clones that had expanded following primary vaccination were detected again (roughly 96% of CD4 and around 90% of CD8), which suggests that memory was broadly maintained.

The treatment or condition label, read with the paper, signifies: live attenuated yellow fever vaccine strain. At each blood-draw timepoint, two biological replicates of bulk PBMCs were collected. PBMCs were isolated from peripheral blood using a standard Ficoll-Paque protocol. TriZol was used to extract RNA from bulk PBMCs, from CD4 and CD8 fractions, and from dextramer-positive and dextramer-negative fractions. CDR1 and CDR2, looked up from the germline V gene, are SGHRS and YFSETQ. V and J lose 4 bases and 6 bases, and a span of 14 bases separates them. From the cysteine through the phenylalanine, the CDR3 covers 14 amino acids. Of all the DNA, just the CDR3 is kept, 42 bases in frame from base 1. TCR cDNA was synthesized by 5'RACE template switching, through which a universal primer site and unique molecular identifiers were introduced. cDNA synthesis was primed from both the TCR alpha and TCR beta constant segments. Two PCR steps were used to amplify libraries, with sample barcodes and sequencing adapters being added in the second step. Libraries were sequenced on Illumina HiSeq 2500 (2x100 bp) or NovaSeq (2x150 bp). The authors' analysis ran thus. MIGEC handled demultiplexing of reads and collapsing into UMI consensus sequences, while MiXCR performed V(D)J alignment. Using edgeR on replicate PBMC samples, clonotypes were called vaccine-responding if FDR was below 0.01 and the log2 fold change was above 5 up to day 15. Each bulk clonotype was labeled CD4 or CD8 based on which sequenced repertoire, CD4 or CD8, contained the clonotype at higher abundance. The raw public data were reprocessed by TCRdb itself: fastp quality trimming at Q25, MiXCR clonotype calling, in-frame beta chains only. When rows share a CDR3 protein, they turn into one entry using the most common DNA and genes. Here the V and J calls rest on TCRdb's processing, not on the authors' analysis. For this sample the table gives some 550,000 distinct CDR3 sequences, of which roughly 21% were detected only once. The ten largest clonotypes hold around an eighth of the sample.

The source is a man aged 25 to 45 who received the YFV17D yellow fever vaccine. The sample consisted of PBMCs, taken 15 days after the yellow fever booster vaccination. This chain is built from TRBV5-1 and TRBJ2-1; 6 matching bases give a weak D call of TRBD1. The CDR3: CASSDLQGSNEQFF. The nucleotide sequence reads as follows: TGCGCCAGCAGCGACCTACAGGGCAGCAATGAGCAGTTCTTC.